These 31 T cell receptor beta chains originate from one sample sequenced in a study of cytomegalovirus exposure and HLA in healthy donors (dated by TCRdb to 2016 to 2017). Library preparation was by the immunoSEQ multiplex PCR assay. For the multiplex PCR, a mixture combining 60 forward primers for TCR Vbeta segments and 13 reverse primers for TCR Jbeta segments was used. TCRdb provides this immuneACCESS table in a form limited to in-frame rearrangements. Some clones are lacking; in checked studies, under half of them reflect an unresolved V gene, and why the rest are absent is not known. Within this sample are about 150,000 clones, with about 73% of them counted one time only. The ten largest clones represent 13% of the sample. Sequenced: PBMCs. The receptors were sampled from a woman aged 50 to 60 in good health and CMV-seropositive.

CDR3 nucleotide sequence: TGTGCCTGGAGTGTCGGGGGACGGGACACTGAAGCTTTCTTT. This sequence encodes CAWSVGGRDTEAFF. The chain employs TRBV30 and TRBJ1-1; tentatively, D is TRBD1 (5 bases). The CDR3 has 14 amino acids. Trimming removed 0 bases from V and 3 bases from J, with 11 bases in between. Per the germline V gene, CDR1 is GTSNPN and CDR2 is SVGIG (reference sequence).

This sequence joins TRBV5-6 and TRBJ1-2; D ambiguous. V was cut by 4 bases and J by 3 bases, with 16 bases left in between. The germline V gene has CDR1 SGHDT and CDR2 YYEEEE. This CDR3 has 15 residues. CDR3 DNA sequence: TGTGCCAGCAGCCTACCTTGGGAGGATGACTATGGCTACACCTTC. This gives the protein CASSLPWEDDYGYTF.

This clone occurred once. Here the CDR3 reads CASSEEGWVADTQYF. The CDR3 DNA reads as TGTGCCAGCAGTGAAGAGGGGTGGGTTGCAGATACGCAGTATTTT. The chain links TRBV6-1 to TRBJ2-3; possibly TRBD1 for D (5 bases). Germline V gives CDR1 MNHNS, CDR2 SASEGT. The CDR3 contains 15 residues. Trimming shortened V by 1 base and J by 4 bases, and 12 bases separated the two germline ends.

V and J are TRBV10-3 and TRBJ2-7; no clear D gene. The V end lost 0 bases, the J end lost 0 bases, and 6 bases lay between the germline ends. CDR3 length: 14 residues. CDR1 is ENHRY and CDR2 is SYGVKD in the germline V gene. CDR3 sequence reads: CAISESWSSYEQYF. The CDR3 DNA reads as TGTGCCATCAGTGAGTCGTGGAGCTCCTACGAGCAGTACTTC.

The table lists this clone with a few counts. The chain is built from TRBV2 and TRBJ1-6, with D possibly matching TRBD1 (6 bases). The germline V gene has CDR1 SNHLY and CDR2 FYNNEI. The CDR3 is made up of 13 amino acids. V was cut by 9 bases and J by 5 bases, with 11 bases left in between. CDR3 DNA sequence: TGTGCCAGTGGGACATATAATAATTCACCCCTCCACTTT. Its protein product is CASGTYNNSPLHF.

The chain combines TRBV9 with TRBJ1-1, with 7 bases identical to TRBD1. The CDR3 has 16 amino acids. The germline V gene encodes CDR1 SGDLS and CDR2 YYNGEE. The trim removed 3 bases at V and 0 bases at J, leaving 8 bases unmatched. The CDR3 reads CASSAGQPLMNTEAFF. The CDR3 DNA reads TGTGCCAGCAGCGCGGGACAGCCTCTTATGAACACTGAAGCTTTCTTT.

The chain couples TRBV11-2 to TRBJ1-1, with D hard to call. The CDR3 spans 15 residues. Germline CDR1 SGHAT, CDR2 FQNNGV. Trimming shortened V by 1 base and J by 5 bases, and 14 bases separated the two germline ends. This chain's CDR3 is CASSLVETFRTEAFF. CDR3 sequence (DNA): TGTGCCAGCAGCTTAGTCGAGACCTTCAGGACTGAAGCTTTCTTT.

This clone came up once. The chain joins TRBV4-1 to TRBJ2-3; 7 bases are shared with TRBD2. V was clipped by 0 bases and J by 4 bases; unmatched bases: 13. CDR1 MGHRA and CDR2 YSYEKL come from the germline V gene. CDR3 length: 18 residues. The CDR3 is CASSQDINRLAIPDTQYF. The CDR3 DNA is TGCGCCAGCAGCCAAGACATCAACAGACTAGCCATCCCAGATACGCAGTATTTT.

In this sample, this clone turned up a few times. The chain has TRBV5-1 and TRBJ1-2; 9 bases align to TRBD1. The CDR3 extends over 14 amino acids. Per germline, CDR1 SGHRS and CDR2 YFSETQ. The ends lost 2 bases at V and 4 bases at J; junction bases unmatched: 3. CDR3 nucleotides: TGCGCCAGCAGCTTCGGGACAGGGATCTATGGCTACACCTTC. Amino acids: CASSFGTGIYGYTF.

The chain has TRBV6-5 and TRBJ1-6; 7 nucleotides agree with TRBD1. The germline CDR1 and CDR2 sequences are MNHEY and SVGAGI. Unmatched junction bases numbered 6, after V lost 5 bases and J lost 8 bases. There are 14 residues in the CDR3. The CDR3 protein is CASSRQGWDSPLHF. The CDR3 nucleotides are TGTGCCAGCAGTCGACAGGGTTGGGATTCACCCCTCCACTTT.

The chain combines TRBV19 with TRBJ2-7; D is possibly TRBD2 (6 bases). Trimming removed 3 bases at V and 0 bases at J, with 9 bases between. CDR1 and CDR2 from the germline V gene are LNHDA and SQIVND (reference sequence). This CDR3 contains 14 residues. The CDR3 DNA sequence: TGTGCCAGTAGTATCGGAGGGTTCTCCTACGAGCAGTACTTC. As protein: CASSIGGFSYEQYF. The full variable domain, its missing parts supplied by reference TRBV19 and TRBJ2-7, is DGGITQSPKYLFRKEGQNVTLSCEQNLNHDAMYWYRQDPGQGLRLIYYSQIVNDFQKGDIAEGYSVSREKKESFPLTVTSAQKNPTAFYLCASSIGGFSYEQYFGPGTRLTVT.

The V gene is TRBV6-1, the J gene TRBJ2-3, with D hard to call. V was clipped by 6 bases and J by 2 bases, with 6 bases between them. Looked up from germline, CDR1 is MNHNS and CDR2 is SASEGT. This CDR3 region has 12 residues. The CDR3 coding sequence is TGTGCCAGCAGGCGGTCCACAGATACGCAGTATTTT. Translation: CASRRSTDTQYF.

The chain joins TRBV5-1 to TRBJ2-7, with 12 bases aligning to TRBD2. J lost 3 bases, V lost 6 bases, and 4 bases had no gene match. The V gene's germline CDR1 is SGHRS and CDR2 YFSETQ. The CDR3 has 14 residues. CDR3 region: CASNLAGGLYEQYF. Written as DNA, the CDR3 is TGCGCCAGCAACCTAGCGGGGGGGCTCTACGAGCAGTACTTC. The variable domain in full, completed from reference TRBV5-1 and TRBJ2-7, reads KAGVTQTPRYLIKTRGQQVTLSCSPISGHRSVSWYQQTPGQGLQFLFEYFSETQRNKGNFPGRFSGRQFSNSRSEMNVSTLELGDSALYLCASNLAGGLYEQYFGPGTRLTVT.

The V and J genes are TRBV18 and TRBJ1-3; no reliable D call. With 1 base removed from V and 2 bases from J, the gap between germline ends came to 12 bases. Germline lookup yields CDR1 KGHSH and CDR2 LQKENI. CDR3 length: 16 residues. CDR3 residues: CASSPQSGLPGNTIYF. The CDR3, as DNA: TGTGCCAGCTCACCACAAAGCGGCCTCCCTGGAAACACCATATATTTT.

This chain links TRBV6-5 with TRBJ1-4; 7 bases fit TRBD1. V lost 4 bases, J lost 6 bases, and 5 bases stayed unmatched. Germline CDR1 MNHEY, CDR2 SVGAGI. CDR3 length equals 14 residues. CDR3 nucleotide sequence: TGTGCCAGCAGTTCCACAGGGGATGATGAAAAACTGTTTTTT. This gives the protein CASSSTGDDEKLFF.

The chain carries TRBV19 and TRBJ1-2; a weak D match, TRBD1 (5 bases). The germline V and J ends were trimmed by 2 bases and 2 bases, with 18 bases remaining between them. Germline loops: CDR1 LNHDA, CDR2 SQIVND (reference sequence). CDR3 length equals 17 residues. This CDR3 reads CASSISGAETENYGYTF. CDR3 bases: TGTGCCAGTAGTATATCTGGGGCCGAGACGGAGAACTATGGCTACACCTTC.

The count of this clone is one. The V and J genes are TRBV2 and TRBJ2-1; D perhaps matches TRBD2 (5 bases). V was pared by 3 bases and J by 4 bases, with 13 bases between. Germline CDR1 reads SNHLY; CDR2 reads FYNNEI. The CDR3 totals 15 residues. In DNA, the CDR3 is TGTGCCAGCAGTGAGCGAATGAGACTATACAATGAGCAGTTCTTC. Translated, it gives CASSERMRLYNEQFF.

The chain employs TRBV30 and TRBJ1-1; 8 bases agree with TRBD1. The CDR3 is 12 amino acids. V shed 4 bases and J 4 bases; nucleotides not matched to a gene: 2. Germline V gene data show CDR1 as GTSNPN and CDR2 as SVGIG (reference sequence). CDR3 nucleotide sequence: TGTGCCTGGACAGGGGGCTCCACTGAAGCTTTCTTT. It encodes CAWTGGSTEAFF.

J is TRBJ1-6 and V is TRBV7-8; no definite D call. V was shortened by 3 bases and J by 7 bases, with 13 bases between the two germline ends. The CDR3 is 15 amino acids. Per germline, CDR1 SGHVS and CDR2 FQNEAQ. As DNA, the CDR3 is TGTGCCAGCAGCTTCGGTGCCCCAGGCAATTCACCCCTCCACTTT. Its translation is CASSFGAPGNSPLHF.

This rearrangement joins TRBV27 to TRBJ2-7; 8 nucleotides match TRBD1. V lost 2 bases to trimming and J lost 1 base; unmatched junction nucleotides: 4. The CDR3 is 15 residues long. Germline V gene lookup returns CDR1 MNHEY and CDR2 SMNVEV (reference sequence). The CDR3 sequence is CASSLGGQGSYEQYF. The CDR3 bases are TGTGCCAGCAGTTTAGGAGGACAGGGATCCTACGAGCAGTACTTC.

V and J are TRBV5-3 and TRBJ2-6; D perhaps matches TRBD1 (6 bases). TRBV5-3 is an ORF, with its function uncertain. CDR3 length equals 16 residues. V dropped 1 base and J dropped 0 bases, with 8 bases sitting between them. In DNA form, the CDR3 reads TGTGCCAGAAGCTTGCGGGGACACTCTGGGGCCAACGTCCTGACTTTC. Translation gives CARSLRGHSGANVLTF.

Written as DNA, the CDR3 is TGTGCCAGCAGTGACGCAAGATTTAGCGGGGCGTACGAGCAGTACTTC. Translation: CASSDARFSGAYEQYF. The chain is built from TRBV6-1 and TRBJ2-7; 8 positions agree with TRBD2. This CDR3 has 16 amino acids. With V trimmed by 3 bases and J by 4 bases, 11 bases remained unmatched. CDR1 and CDR2 (germline): MNHNS, SASEGT.

The DNA of the CDR3 is TGTGCCTGGAACAGGGACCGCCTCGAGCAGTACTTC. This translates into CAWNRDRLEQYF. The V and J genes are TRBV30 and TRBJ2-7; perhaps TRBD1 as D (6 bases). Germline lookup yields CDR1 GTSNPN and CDR2 SVGIG (reference sequence). Between the trimmed V and J ends, which lost 4 bases and 6 bases, there was a span of 13 bases. The CDR3 consists of 12 residues.

In DNA form, the CDR3 reads TGTGCCTGGAGTCCCCTAGGTGGGTCCTACGAGCAGTACTTC. The encoded protein is CAWSPLGGSYEQYF. This chain links TRBV30 with TRBJ2-7; D uncertain. Trimming removed 2 bases at V and 1 base at J, with 12 bases between. Germline CDR1 GTSNPN, CDR2 SVGIG (reference sequence). The CDR3 is 14 residues long.

The chain combines TRBV14 with TRBJ1-4; 10 bases agree with TRBD1. The CDR3 has 15 residues. The junction had 6 bases not matched to a gene; V was cut back by 4 bases and J by 7 bases. The germline V gene has CDR1 SGHDN and CDR2 FVKESK. Here the CDR3 reads CASSRRQGAGEKLFF. Written as DNA, the CDR3 is TGTGCCAGCAGCCGCCGACAGGGGGCGGGTGAAAAACTGTTTTTT. Supplemented by reference TRBV14 and TRBJ1-4, the full variable domain reads EAGVTQFPSHSVIEKGQTVTLRCDPISGHDNLYWYRRVMGKEIKFLLHFVKESKQDESGMPNNRFLAERTGGTYSTLKVQPAELEDSGVYFCASSRRQGAGEKLFFGSGTQLSVL.

The V gene is TRBV27, the J gene TRBJ2-1, with D uncertain. The CDR3 sequence is 15 residues long. V lost 5 bases to trimming and J lost 7 bases, with 18 bases between them. Germline lookup yields CDR1 MNHEY and CDR2 SMNVEV (reference sequence). The CDR3 region is CASSPVSRVRNEQFF. CDR3 DNA sequence: TGTGCCAGCAGTCCCGTGTCCCGGGTGCGGAATGAGCAGTTCTTC.

This clone was recorded a few times. The J gene is TRBJ2-7, the V gene TRBV9; a possible D gene is TRBD2 (5 bases). This CDR3 region has 14 residues. Germline V gene lookup returns CDR1 SGDLS and CDR2 YYNGEE. Trimming removed 3 bases from V and 1 base from J, with 11 bases in between. CDR3 nucleotide sequence: TGTGCCAGCAGCGCAGAGGACTGGTCCTACGAGCAGTACTTC. Residues: CASSAEDWSYEQYF.

The chain has TRBV2 and TRBJ1-3; D unresolved. V dropped 6 bases and J dropped 0 bases, with 9 bases sitting between them. Germline-derived CDR1 and CDR2 are SNHLY and FYNNEI. CDR3 length: 14 residues. In nucleotides, the CDR3 is TGTGCCAGCAGAACAGTGACCTCTGGAAACACCATATATTTT. Protein: CASRTVTSGNTIYF.

This chain joins TRBV6-1 and TRBJ1-2; TRBD1 is a possible D gene (6 bases). The CDR3 totals 12 residues. Germline V gene lookup returns CDR1 MNHNS and CDR2 SASEGT. The V end was cut by 7 bases, the J end by 4 bases, with 10 bases between. Here the CDR3 DNA reads TGTGCCAGCATCTCAGGGGTCTATGGCTACACCTTC. Its translation is CASISGVYGYTF.

The V call is TRBV9, the J call TRBJ2-2; tentatively, D is TRBD2 (6 bases). The length of the CDR3 is 13 residues. V dropped 10 bases and J dropped 1 base, with 11 bases sitting between them. Germline V lookup: CDR1 SGDLS, CDR2 YYNGEE. In DNA form, the CDR3 reads TGTGCCTCCTCGGGAGAGAACACCGGGGAGCTGTTTTTT. Protein product: CASSGENTGELFF. Based on the CDR3 plus reference TRBV9 and TRBJ2-2, the full variable domain is DSGVTQTPKHLITATGQRVTLRCSPRSGDLSVYWYQQSLDQGLQFLIQYYNGEERAKGNILERFSAQQFPDLHSELNLSSLELGDSALYFCASSGENTGELFFGEGSRLTVL.

The chain links TRBV7-8 to TRBJ2-3; no clear D. CDR3 length: 11 residues. Germline assignment: CDR1 SGHVS and CDR2 FQNEAQ. Trimming removed 6 bases from V and 3 bases from J, with 4 bases in between. CDR3 region: CASSRTDTQYF. The DNA of the CDR3 is TGTGCCAGCAGTAGAACAGATACGCAGTATTTT. Supplemented by reference TRBV7-8 and TRBJ2-3, the full variable domain reads GAGVSQSPRYKVAKRGQDVALRCDPISGHVSLFWYQQALGQGPEFLTYFQNEAQLDKSGLPSDRFFAERPEGSVSTLKIQRTQQEDSAVYLCASSRTDTQYFGPGTRLTVL.